A selection of T cell receptor beta chains follows, all from one sample in a study of blood T cell repertoires in COVID-19. Measured with immunoSEQ multiplex PCR; TCRdb has only the in-frame clones, and not every one. Of about 160,000 clones listed, about 80% are singletons. Input material: peripheral blood. These TCRs come from a man aged 55 to 69 with acute or convalescent COVID-19. Each CDR3 is given with its conserved first and last residue. The order of the fields is D gene, clone size, J gene, V gene, CDR3 protein, CDR3 DNA. The D gene is left open where the match is weak. A row's size may be missing; if present it is once, few, many or a size class.

>TRBD1|.|TRBJ1-1|TRBV6-2/TRBV6-3
CASSQLRGSTEAFF
TGTGCCAGCAGTCAACTCAGGGGGAGCACTGAAGCTTTCTTT
>TRBD1|.|TRBJ1-1|TRBV19
CASRDPGGGNTEAFF
TGTGCCAGTAGGGACCCAGGGGGAGGCAACACTGAAGCTTTCTTT
>TRBD2|.|TRBJ2-1|TRBV7-3
CASSLIAGGPYNEQFF
TGTGCCAGCAGCTTAATAGCGGGGGGGCCCTACAATGAGCAGTTCTTC
>.|.|TRBJ1-5|TRBV7-2
CASSRDLGSNQPQHF
TGTGCCAGCAGCCGGGACTTAGGGAGCAATCAGCCCCAGCATTTT
>TRBD1|once|TRBJ1-2|TRBV6-5
CASRGQLSNYGYTF
TGTGCCAGCAGGGGACAGCTTTCTAACTATGGCTACACCTTC
>TRBD1|.|TRBJ2-7|TRBV7-2
CASSLTGAYEQYF
TGTGCCAGCAGCTTAACAGGGGCCTACGAGCAGTACTTC
>TRBD2|.|TRBJ2-3|TRBV18
CASSPRLAGGSTDTQYF
TGTGCCAGCTCACCACGGCTAGCGGGGGGTAGCACAGATACGCAGTATTTT
>.|.|TRBJ1-1|TRBV10-1
CASSEFSGRGIDTEAFF
TGCGCCAGCAGTGAGTTTTCGGGTCGAGGTATCGACACTGAAGCTTTCTTT
>TRBD1|.|TRBJ2-5|TRBV2
CASSEGSDREETQYF
TGTGCCAGCAGTGAAGGATCCGACAGGGAGGAGACCCAGTACTTC
>.|few|TRBJ1-5|TRBV25-1
CASSEWNRESNQPQHF
TGTGCCAGCAGTGAATGGAACAGGGAGAGCAATCAGCCCCAGCATTTT
>.|.|TRBJ1-2|TRBV20-1
CSARGGGGYTF
TGCAGTGCTAGAGGGGGCGGTGGCTACACCTTC
>TRBD1|once|TRBJ2-1|TRBV9
CASSVGAGWDREGEQFF
TGTGCCAGCAGCGTAGGGGCCGGATGGGACAGGGAGGGTGAGCAGTTCTTC
>TRBD2|once|TRBJ2-7|TRBV9
CASSPLAGGPYEQYF
TGTGCCAGCAGCCCCCTAGCGGGGGGGCCGTACGAGCAGTACTTC
>TRBD1|.|TRBJ2-3|TRBV18
CASSPLQGQGTDTQYF
TGTGCCAGCTCACCGTTGCAAGGACAGGGCACAGATACGCAGTATTTT
>.|once|TRBJ1-2|TRBV19
CASTGGWEHGYTF
TGTGCCAGTACCGGAGGCTGGGAGCATGGCTACACCTTC